Presented here are 12 T cell receptor beta chains from one specimen sequenced in a study of T-cell reconstitution after alpha-beta-depleted transplantation in children. Construction of the TCRbeta library involved unique molecular identifiers. In TCRdb, the PCR reads were re-called with MiXCR into one record per CDR3 protein. Of some 150,000 distinct CDR3 sequences listed, roughly 9% are singletons. The sample consisted of PBMCs, mostly from graft donor cells, taken 180 days after TCRalphabeta/CD19-depleted stem cell transplant. These receptors came from a female patient aged 2 to 10 who had a stem cell transplant for congenital amegakaryocytic thrombocytopenia, so the T cells may come from the graft donor.

Details on this clonotype: This may come from a read error, since a much larger clone is one base off. This chain links TRBV20-1 with TRBJ1-5; D perhaps matches TRBD1 (5 bases). Germline V gene sequence: CDR1 DFQATT, CDR2 SNEGSKA (reference sequence). This CDR3 region has 14 residues. CDR3 nucleotides: TGCAGTGCTAGAGATGCCCGGGGCGATCAGCACCAGCATTTT. Translation gives CSARDARGDQHQHF.

For this clonotype: A much larger clone is a single base away; this may be a read error. The chain is built from TRBV20-1 and TRBJ2-2; D is possibly TRBD2 (7 bases). The CDR3 contains 17 residues. Germline assignment: CDR1 DFQATT and CDR2 SNEGSKA (reference sequence). CDR3 sequence reads: CCARDLGWGGRSGELFF. CDR3 nucleotides: TGCTGTGCTAGAGATCTCGGGTGGGGGGGGCGTAGCGGGGAGCTGTTTTTT.

This clonotype was seen ten or more times. V is TRBV7-8 and J is TRBJ2-1; possibly TRBD2 for D (6 bases). Trimming removed 5 bases at V and 6 bases at J, with 14 bases between. Per germline, CDR1 SGHVS and CDR2 FQNEAQ. The CDR3 covers 14 residues. CDR3 residues: CASSPAGRRNEQFF. CDR3 nucleotide sequence: TGTGCCAGCAGCCCCGCGGGGAGGCGCAATGAGCAGTTCTTC.

This clonotype occurred many times. The chain couples TRBV7-9 to TRBJ2-4, with 8 bases aligning to TRBD2. The germline V gene encodes CDR1 SEHNR and CDR2 FQNEAQ (reference sequence). The trim removed 4 bases at V and 1 base at J, leaving 6 bases unmatched. This CDR3 is 16 amino acids long. The CDR3 sequence: CASSSGGSAAKNIQYF. CDR3 coding DNA: TGTGCCAGCAGCTCGGGAGGGTCAGCGGCCAAAAACATTCAGTACTTC.

The chain recombines TRBV5-1 with TRBJ2-3; D might be TRBD2 (7 bases). Germline loops: CDR1 SGHRS, CDR2 YFSETQ. The CDR3 sequence is 18 residues long. Trimming removed 1 base from V and 0 bases from J, with 18 bases in between. The CDR3 region is CASSLLRGGAPSTDTQYF. The CDR3, as DNA: TGCGCCAGCAGCTTGCTTCGAGGGGGGGCACCTAGCACAGATACGCAGTATTTT.

This clonotype showed up many times. The J gene is TRBJ2-4, the V gene TRBV6-5, with D tentatively TRBD1 or TRBD2 (5 bases each). CDR1 is MNHEY, CDR2 SVGAGI, per germline. CDR3 size: 13 residues. Between the trimmed V and J ends, which lost 2 bases and 8 bases, there was a span of 10 bases. The CDR3 protein is CASSYTQGDIQYF. The DNA for the CDR3 is TGTGCCAGCAGTTACACGCAGGGAGACATTCAGTACTTC.

This clonotype has more than one count but fewer than ten. This sequence joins TRBV18 and TRBJ1-5, with TRBD1 matching 8 bases. With 8 bases clipped from V and 3 bases from J, the junction kept 3 bases outside the gene matches. The CDR3 is 13 residues long. Per germline, CDR1 KGHSH and CDR2 LQKENI. The CDR3 DNA is TGTGCCAGCGCGACAGGGGACAATCAGCCCCAGCATTTT. This encodes CASATGDNQPQHF.

This clonotype was found many times. Its ends do not fully match the called genes, so a read error is possible. The chain carries TRBV12-3 or TRBV12-4 and TRBJ1-2, with D possibly TRBD1 on 5 matching bases. The CDR3 is 13 residues long. The chain's CDR3 is CASSFDRVAPFWF. For the CDR3, the DNA is TGTGCCAGCAGTTTTGACAGAGTGGCGCCTTTTTGGTTC.

This clonotype appeared a few times. The genes are TRBV28 and TRBJ2-7; possibly TRBD2 for D (5 bases). Germline V gene data show CDR1 as MDHEN and CDR2 as SYDVKM. The CDR3 is 14 amino acids. V was trimmed by 4 bases and J by 2 bases, leaving 12 bases between them. CDR3 protein: CASSSPNGAYEQYF. CDR3 nucleotides: TGTGCCAGCAGTTCCCCCAACGGGGCCTACGAGCAGTACTTC.

At least ten counts were recorded for this clonotype. CDR3 in amino acids: CAISETGFTDIQYF. As DNA, the CDR3 is TGTGCCATCAGTGAGACAGGGTTTACGGACATTCAGTACTTC. The genes are TRBV10-3 and TRBJ2-4; tentatively, D is TRBD1 (6 bases). Germline V gene data show CDR1 as ENHRY and CDR2 as SYGVKD. The CDR3 runs to 14 residues. The germline V and J ends were trimmed by 2 bases and 8 bases, with 13 bases remaining between them.

This clonotype was counted at least ten times. The rearrangement joins TRBV12-3 or TRBV12-4 to TRBJ2-5; 15 nucleotides agree with TRBD2. This CDR3 region has 17 residues. Trimming cost V 6 bases and J 4 bases; bases outside gene matches: 9. CDR3: CASSPGLAGGLGETQYF. As DNA, the CDR3 is TGTGCCAGCAGCCCAGGACTAGCGGGGGGGCTAGGAGAGACCCAGTACTTC.

This clonotype was observed a handful of times. The J gene is TRBJ2-3, the V gene TRBV5-1, with TRBD2 matching over 9 bases. There are 17 residues in the CDR3. J was trimmed by 0 bases and V by 1 base; bases with no gene match: 6. Germline CDR1 SGHRS, CDR2 YFSETQ. The CDR3 bases are TGCGCCAGCAGCTTGCGGCTAGCGGGGTCTAGCACAGATACGCAGTATTTT. Amino acids: CASSLRLAGSSTDTQYF.